This record concerns one T cell receptor (beta chain) sequence. The data derive from a study of blood T cell repertoires in COVID-19. Whole-study context: Specimens from acute and convalescent COVID-19 originated in the United States, Italy and Spain. From T cells, B-cell-depleted T cells, or PBMCs came the material, which was cDNA or gDNA.

Participants were aged roughly 18 to 90 years, lived in over 20 US areas, and enrolled virtually. The study counted Cohort 3 donors as recovered given two negative PCRs, clearance, or symptom resolution. Germline V gene data show CDR1 as SGHRS and CDR2 as YFSETQ. This CDR3 region has 15 residues. The germline V and J ends were trimmed by 1 base and 8 bases, with 18 bases remaining between them. Data came from immunoSEQ multiplex PCR; TCRdb stores just in-frame clones and leaves some out. The sample records approximately 280,000 clones, 85% to 90% being singletons. Sequenced: PBMCs or T cells enriched from blood (not recorded which). The sequence came from a woman aged 55-69 years who had recovered from COVID-19. This rearrangement joins TRBV5-1 to TRBJ1-1; no definite D call. CDR3 nucleotides: TGCGCCAGCAGCTTGTCGACGGGTGGATTAGGAGAAGCTTTCTTT. Amino acid sequence: CASSLSTGGLGEAFF.